Included here is one T cell receptor (beta chain) sequence, with context. The data were obtained in a study of identical twins. Germline V gene sequence: CDR1 DFQATT, CDR2 SNEGSKA (reference sequence). CDR3 length: 18 amino acids. V was clipped by 6 bases and J by 0 bases; unmatched bases: 14. One entry per CDR3 protein results from TCRdb running MiXCR on the 5' RACE reads. In the table there are around 690,000 distinct CDR3 sequences, 21% of which are singletons. These data also featured in a second study, about T cells expressing NK-cell markers. That paper adds: Sorted T-cell subsets CD3+CD56+NKG2C+, CD3+CD56+NKG2C- and CD3+CD56-NKG2C+ were TCR beta-sequenced. Of eight sequenced donors, seven were HCMV-seropositive and one HCMV-seronegative. Sorting was restricted to alpha-beta TCR T cells by an anti-gamma-delta TCR antibody in several experiments.

Sequenced material: PBMCs. The TCR comes from a woman between 18 and 29 years old in good health. The chain has TRBV20-1 and TRBJ2-7; 13 nucleotides line up with TRBD2. The CDR3 DNA sequence: TGCAGTGCGAGGAAGAGTGGGACTAGCGGGGTGCGCTCCTACGAGCAGTACTTC. As protein: CSARKSGTSGVRSYEQYF.